Listed here are 19 T cell receptor beta chains from one sample, sequenced in a study of blood T cell repertoires in COVID-19. Only in-frame clones appear in the TCRdb table, and some are missing; sequencing was by immunoSEQ multiplex PCR. The repertoire holds 150,000 to 250,000 clones, with about nine tenths as singletons. What was sequenced was PBMCs or T cells enriched from blood (not recorded which). The receptor source for this set is a woman younger than 45 who had recovered from COVID-19.

The chain uses TRBV5-4 and TRBJ2-7, with D possibly TRBD2 on 7 matching bases. The CDR3 loop spans 14 amino acids. V lost 4 bases and J 4 bases, leaving 15 bases between the germline ends. Germline CDR1 is SGHNT and CDR2 is YYREEE (reference sequence). The CDR3 DNA is TGTGCCAGCAGCAGCGGGACACCTAGTTACGAGCAGTACTTC. It specifies CASSSGTPSYEQYF.

J is TRBJ1-3 and V is TRBV10-3; D perhaps matches TRBD1 (5 bases). The CDR3 length is 17 residues. From germline, CDR1 is ENHRY and CDR2 SYGVKD. Trimming stripped 6 bases from V and 2 bases from J, with 20 bases between. The CDR3 reads CAIRTFIGQGPGNTIYF. CDR3 nucleotide sequence: TGTGCCATCAGAACTTTTATCGGGCAGGGTCCTGGAAACACCATATATTTT.

The chain has TRBV18 and TRBJ1-5, with D tentatively TRBD1 (6 bases). V was pared by 5 bases and J by 7 bases, with 15 bases between. The CDR3 length is 14 residues. Germline CDR1 and CDR2: KGHSH and LQKENI. Written as DNA, the CDR3 is TGTGCCAGCTCAGGTAGTACAGGGAGACAGCCCCAGCATTTT. Protein sequence: CASSGSTGRQPQHF.

In its sample, this clone was seen a few times. The rearrangement joins TRBV9 to TRBJ2-7; possibly TRBD1 for D (5 bases). The CDR3 totals 14 residues. Trimming left V 3 bases short and J 4 bases short, with 14 bases between. Germline lookup yields CDR1 SGDLS and CDR2 YYNGEE. CDR3 region: CASSEGHSSYEQYF. CDR3 bases: TGTGCCAGCAGCGAGGGGCATTCCTCGTACGAGCAGTACTTC.

The chain joins TRBV5-1 to TRBJ2-1; no firm D call. Germline values: CDR1 SGHRS, CDR2 YFSETQ. V shed 0 bases and J shed 4 bases, with 14 bases lying between them. CDR3 size: 16 residues. In DNA, the CDR3 is TGCGCCAGCAGCTTGGCCTCATCTCTACGGTACAATGAGCAGTTCTTC. Translated, it gives CASSLASSLRYNEQFF.

This clone was counted between two and nine times. Here the CDR3 reads CASSQGIAGSYEQYF. CDR3 DNA sequence: TGTGCCAGCAGCCAAGGAATAGCGGGGAGCTACGAGCAGTACTTC. This chain uses TRBV3-1 (or the pseudogene TRBV3-2) with TRBJ2-7; TRBD2 aligns across 8 bases. V was pared by 1 base and J by 3 bases, with 5 bases of the junction left unmatched. The CDR3 runs to 15 residues. Germline CDR1 is LGHDT and CDR2 is YNNKEL (reference sequence).

This clone was counted between two and nine times. The chain carries TRBV2 and TRBJ2-1; perhaps TRBD2 as D (5 bases). Deletions cut 8 bases from V and 2 bases from J, with 10 bases between. The CDR3 is made up of 13 amino acids. The germline CDR1 and CDR2 sequences are SNHLY and FYNNEI. The DNA for the CDR3 is TGTGCCAGCTCGGGAAGAACCTACAATGAGCAGTTCTTC. As protein: CASSGRTYNEQFF.

The chain links TRBV19 to TRBJ2-1, with 9 bases lining up with TRBD2. CDR1 LNHDA and CDR2 SQIVND come from the germline V gene (reference sequence). J was trimmed by 4 bases and V by 6 bases; bases with no gene match: 7. This CDR3 comprises 15 residues. As DNA, the CDR3 is TGTGCCAGTAGAATTAGCGGGAGAGTTTACAATGAGCAGTTCTTC. Encoded protein: CASRISGRVYNEQFF.

The chain combines TRBV18 with TRBJ2-7, with 9 bases identical to TRBD1. V dropped 5 bases and J dropped 5; count of bases not matched to a gene: 7. CDR1 and CDR2 (germline): KGHSH, LQKENI. This CDR3 contains 14 residues. CDR3 nucleotide sequence: TGTGCCAGCTCATCACGAGGGACAGGGAACGAGCAGTACTTC. Protein sequence: CASSSRGTGNEQYF.

This clone occurred a few times. The identical CDR3 is also encoded by other nucleotide sequences in the sample. The genes are TRBV7-9 and TRBJ1-1; D remains unclear. The CDR3 is made up of 13 amino acids. The ends were cut back, 1 base at V and 3 bases at J, with 6 bases in the middle. Germline CDR1 SEHNR, CDR2 FQNEAQ (reference sequence). CDR3 bases: TGTGCCAGCAGCTTAGAAGGAGACACTGAAGCTTTCTTT. It specifies CASSLEGDTEAFF.

This clone was found once. The chain links TRBV6-2 or TRBV6-3 to TRBJ1-1; D is undetermined. The CDR3 spans 15 residues. Between the trimmed V and J ends, which lost 5 bases and 2 bases, there was a span of 15 bases. The germline V gene encodes CDR1 MNHEY and CDR2 SVGEGT. DNA for the CDR3: TGTGCCAGCAGTGCCCCCCGTGGCCGAAACACTGAAGCTTTCTTT. This gives the protein CASSAPRGRNTEAFF.

The J gene is TRBJ2-1, the V gene TRBV11-3; possibly TRBD1 for D (6 bases). CDR1 is SGHNT, CDR2 YENEEA, per germline. V was cut by 5 bases and J by 9 bases, with 20 bases left in between. The CDR3 spans 15 residues. The CDR3: CASSLSMGAAAEQFF. As DNA, the CDR3 is TGTGCCAGCAGCCTTTCAATGGGGGCGGCAGCTGAGCAGTTCTTC.

This clone was seen a single time. This chain links TRBV19 with TRBJ1-1; maybe TRBD1 (6 bases). The CDR3 loop spans 15 amino acids. Germline CDR1 LNHDA, CDR2 SQIVND (reference sequence). V gave up 4 bases and J gave up 1 base, with 13 bases separating them. This CDR3 is CASSRGGVRNTEAFF. CDR3 coding DNA: TGTGCCAGTAGTAGGGGGGGCGTAAGGAACACTGAAGCTTTCTTT.

The V and J genes are TRBV7-2 and TRBJ2-7; the match to TRBD2 covers 11 bases. Germline CDR1 reads SGHTA; CDR2 reads FQGNSA. The CDR3 has 15 residues. The junction had 8 bases not matched to a gene; V was cut back by 4 bases and J by 6 bases. The CDR3 DNA follows: TGTGCCAGCAGCTCAGAACTAGCGGGAGCCTCCGAGCAGTACTTC. Amino acid sequence: CASSSELAGASEQYF.

This chain uses TRBV27 with TRBJ1-1, with 7 bases lining up with TRBD1. V was pared by 4 bases and J by 1 base, with 3 bases of the junction left unmatched. The germline gives CDR1 MNHEY, CDR2 SMNVEV (reference sequence). This CDR3 has 14 amino acids. As DNA, the CDR3 is TGTGCCAGCAGTTGGGACAGAAAGAACACTGAAGCTTTCTTT. Translated: CASSWDRKNTEAFF.

V gene TRBV24-1 combines with J gene TRBJ1-5; the match to TRBD1 covers 9 bases. This CDR3 is built from 16 residues. V lost 3 bases, J lost 6 bases, and 8 bases stayed unmatched. CDR1 and CDR2 from the germline V gene are KGHDR and SFDVKD. The CDR3 DNA reads as TGTGCCACCAGTGATAAAGGACAGGGGCATGCTCAGCCCCAGCATTTT. This translates into CATSDKGQGHAQPQHF.

The chain has TRBV7-8 and TRBJ1-5; 7 bases are shared with TRBD1. V lost 5 bases, J lost 6 bases, and 10 bases stayed unmatched. In germline, CDR1 is SGHVS, CDR2 FQNEAQ. This CDR3 is 15 amino acids long. CDR3 residues: CASSADRVYGQPQHF. The CDR3 DNA reads TGTGCCAGCAGCGCTGACAGGGTATACGGTCAGCCCCAGCATTTT.

The chain links TRBV7-8 to TRBJ2-2; the match to TRBD1 covers 7 bases. V shed 7 bases, J shed 8 bases, and the junction held 10 bases outside the gene matches. The CDR3 is 14 amino acids. CDR1 is SGHVS and CDR2 is FQNEAQ in the germline V gene. In DNA form, the CDR3 reads TGTGCCAGCAACCCGACAGGGAGAACGGGGGAGCTGTTTTTT. This encodes CASNPTGRTGELFF. Full variable domain (rest looked up from reference TRBV7-8 and TRBJ2-2): GAGVSQSPRYKVAKRGQDVALRCDPISGHVSLFWYQQALGQGPEFLTYFQNEAQLDKSGLPSDRFFAERPEGSVSTLKIQRTQQEDSAVYLCASNPTGRTGELFFGEGSRLTVL.

This clone showed up just once. The CDR3 sequence is CASSSRDRLYEQYF. The CDR3, as DNA: TGTGCCAGCAGCTCCCGGGACAGACTATACGAGCAGTACTTC. V and J are TRBV11-1 and TRBJ2-7, with 7 bases aligning to TRBD1. The CDR3 is 14 amino acids. The J segment lost 4 bases and the V segment lost 4 bases, leaving 7 bases of the junction unmatched. Germline V gene sequence: CDR1 SGHAT, CDR2 FQDESV (reference sequence).